This entry describes one T cell receptor beta chain. The data originate from a study of long-term antiretroviral therapy in people with HIV. The immunoSEQ assay was v3.0, run at survey level. The protocol was immunoSEQ multiplex PCR, while the TCRdb copy is restricted to in-frame clones and leaves out a portion. Of about 17,000 clones listed, roughly 90% were seen once; the top ten hold roughly 8.3%. In germline, CDR1 is MNHEY, CDR2 SVGAGI. V lost 2 bases to trimming and J lost 4 bases; unmatched junction nucleotides: 7. The CDR3 has 15 amino acids. The receptor's source is a man between 60 and 70 years old with HIV. V and J are TRBV6-5 and TRBJ2-7; 8 positions agree with TRBD2. The starting material was unsorted PBMCs, obtained 0.3 years after starting antiretroviral therapy. The CDR3 spells CASSYDPSGSYEQYF. CDR3 sequence (DNA): TGTGCCAGCAGTTACGACCCCAGCGGGAGTTACGAGCAGTACTTC.